Listed below are T cell receptor beta chains from one sample, sequenced in a study of T cell clones after liver transplantation. This table comes from immunoSEQ multiplex PCR, and its TCRdb copy is limited to in-frame clones, with some not included. Here the sample spans roughly 74,000 clones, around 80% being singletons. This specimen consisted of CD4+ T cells from blood, obtained before liver transplant. These receptors all come from a human donor who received a liver transplant. Each CDR3 is given with its conserved first and last residue. The D gene is left open where the match is weak. The size field is filled for only some rows; it gives once, few, many or a size class.

>few|TRBD1|TRBV6-1|TRBJ1-2
CASRVSTGDGYTF
TGTGCCAGCAGGGTTTCCACAGGGGATGGCTACACCTTC
>few|-|TRBV21-1|TRBJ1-5
CASREGKPQHF
TGTGCCAGCAGGGAGGGTAAGCCCCAGCATTTT
>-|-|TRBV18|TRBJ1-2
CASSPFGGEHYGYTF
TGTGCCAGCTCACCTTTCGGGGGGGAGCACTATGGCTACACCTTC
>once|-|TRBV29-1|TRBJ2-7
CSVTQGHRGSYEQYF
TGCAGCGTTACTCAGGGGCACCGGGGGTCCTACGAGCAGTACTTC
>-|-|TRBV4-1|TRBJ1-2
CASSLGERFYGYTF
TGCGCCAGCAGCCTGGGGGAACGGTTCTATGGCTACACCTTC
>-|TRBD2|TRBV7-2|TRBJ2-3
CASSLGSLARMMGTQYF
TGTGCCAGCAGCTTAGGCTCACTAGCGCGGATGATGGGTACGCAGTATTTT
>-|-|TRBV7-2|TRBJ2-5
CASTQRDFQETQYF
TGTGCCAGCACCCAAAGGGATTTCCAAGAGACCCAGTACTTC
>-|-|TRBV5-1|TRBJ1-1
CASSLEGPGQRGTEAFF
TGCGCCAGCAGCTTGGAAGGACCCGGGCAAAGGGGCACTGAAGCTTTCTTT
>-|-|TRBV6-5|TRBJ2-7
CASSYSRTVSYEQYF
TGTGCCAGCAGTTACTCGCGGACAGTCTCCTACGAGCAGTACTTC
>-|-|TRBV5-1|TRBJ2-3
CASSSTPGGITDTQYF
TGCGCCAGCAGCTCGACACCTGGCGGGATCACAGATACGCAGTATTTT
>-|-|TRBV2|TRBJ1-2
CASSPDGDYGYTF
TGTGCCAGCAGCCCTGACGGGGACTATGGCTACACCTTC
>-|TRBD1|TRBV11-3|TRBJ2-7
CASSPGQRKGGYEQYF
TGTGCCAGCAGCCCGGGACAGAGAAAAGGGGGCTACGAGCAGTACTTC
>-|-|TRBV18|TRBJ1-1
CASSPVGTMNTEAFF
TGTGCCAGCTCACCAGTGGGGACCATGAACACTGAAGCTTTCTTT
>-|-|TRBV14|TRBJ2-5
CASSELNVEETQYF
TGTGCCAGCAGCGAATTGAACGTCGAAGAGACCCAGTACTTC
>-|TRBD1|TRBV18|TRBJ1-4
CASSPPTGEREKLFF
TGTGCCAGCTCACCACCGACAGGGGAGCGTGAAAAACTGTTTTTT
>-|-|TRBV5-1|TRBJ2-1
CASSFDYNEQFF
TGCGCCAGCAGCTTTGACTACAATGAGCAGTTCTTC
>-|TRBD1|TRBV6-6|TRBJ2-7
CASSSAWGQNYEQYF
TGTGCCAGCAGTTCGGCGTGGGGACAGAACTACGAGCAGTACTTC
>-|TRBD1|TRBV5-1|TRBJ1-1
CASSGDRPLNTEAFF
TGCGCCAGCAGCGGGGACAGGCCCCTGAACACTGAAGCTTTCTTT
>-|TRBD1|TRBV28|TRBJ1-2
CASSTSGGIGYTF
TGTGCCAGCAGTACCTCAGGGGGTATTGGCTACACCTTC
>once|-|TRBV14|TRBJ2-3
CASSHTLGAPQYF
TGTGCCAGCAGCCATACTCTCGGGGCTCCGCAGTATTTT
>-|TRBD2|TRBV5-1|TRBJ2-1
CASSLSSGSINEQFF
TGCGCCAGCAGCTTGTCTAGCGGTAGTATCAATGAGCAGTTCTTC
>-|-|TRBV6-6|TRBJ1-4
CASSYGENRSNEKLFF
TGTGCCAGCAGTTATGGGGAGAACCGAAGTAATGAAAAACTGTTTTTT
>-|-|TRBV30|TRBJ1-4
CACHGGNEKLFF
TGTGCCTGCCATGGGGGTAATGAAAAACTGTTTTTT
>-|-|TRBV9|TRBJ1-1
CASSLTGRRTEAFF
TGTGCCAGCAGCTTAACAGGGAGGCGAACTGAAGCTTTCTTT
>-|-|TRBV11-2|TRBJ1-1
CASSRTIGGGKAFF
TGTGCCAGCAGCCGGACTATAGGGGGAGGGAAAGCTTTCTTT
>-|-|TRBV7-3|TRBJ1-1
CASSATFGGEAFF
TGTGCCAGCAGCGCGACCTTTGGGGGTGAAGCTTTCTTT
>-|-|TRBV19|TRBJ1-2
CASSSTGTPLRGYTF
TGTGCCAGTAGTAGTACCGGGACTCCATTGAGGGGCTACACCTTC
>-|-|TRBV4-1|TRBJ1-5
CASSQGFVRAGPTQPQHF
TGCGCCAGCAGCCAAGGTTTTGTTAGGGCTGGGCCGACTCAGCCCCAGCATTTT
>few|-|TRBV30|TRBJ1-2
CAWTPGNYGYTF
TGTGCCTGGACCCCAGGGAACTATGGCTACACCTTC
>-|TRBD1|TRBV30|TRBJ1-1
CAWRLGGGKTKAFF
TGTGCCTGGAGATTAGGAGGGGGCAAGACCAAAGCTTTCTTT
>-|TRBD1|TRBV5-1|TRBJ2-7
CASSSTVGTGNYEQYF
TGCGCCAGCAGCTCGACCGTCGGGACAGGGAACTACGAGCAGTACTTC
>-|TRBD2|TRBV28|TRBJ2-7
CASSSPSGRTFFKQYF
TGTGCCAGCAGCTCTCCTAGCGGGAGGACCTTTTTCAAGCAGTACTTC
>-|TRBD1|TRBV9|TRBJ1-1
CASSVDPIYDRVAFF
TGTGCCAGCAGCGTGGATCCAATTTACGACAGGGTTGCTTTCTTT
>-|-|TRBV19|TRBJ1-2
CASSILGVATGLDGYTF
TGTGCCAGTAGTATACTGGGGGTGGCTACAGGGCTGGACGGCTACACCTTC
>-|-|TRBV7-9|TRBJ2-7
CASSLGVDGRLVEQYF
TGTGCCAGCAGCTTAGGCGTTGATGGGAGATTGGTCGAGCAGTACTTC
>-|-|TRBV18|TRBJ1-2
CASSSTNRPQEGYTF
TGTGCCAGCTCATCGACAAACAGACCCCAGGAGGGCTACACCTTC
>-|-|TRBV28|TRBJ1-4
CASNQSPRQVINEKLFF
TGTGCCAGCAATCAATCCCCCCGACAGGTGATTAATGAAAAACTGTTTTTT
>few|-|TRBV5-1|TRBJ1-5
CASSLGDFQPQHF
TGCGCCAGCAGCTTGGGGGATTTCCAGCCCCAGCATTTT
>-|-|TRBV11-3|TRBJ2-7
CASSVTGPSGEQYF
TGTGCCAGCAGCGTTACGGGACCAAGCGGCGAGCAGTACTTC
>-|TRBD1|TRBV5-4|TRBJ1-4
CASSPGQRNEKLFF
TGTGCCAGCAGCCCGGGACAGCGAAATGAAAAACTGTTTTTT
>-|TRBD1|TRBV28|TRBJ2-7
CASSSNRQGQKQYF
TGTGCCAGCAGTTCAAATCGACAGGGTCAAAAGCAGTACTTC
>-|TRBD1|TRBV19|TRBJ1-2
CASSIQQGAYGYTF
TGTGCCAGTAGTATACAACAGGGGGCCTATGGCTACACCTTC
>-|TRBD1|TRBV7-2|TRBJ1-3
CASSPRRTGSSGNTIYF
TGTGCCAGCAGCCCTCGGAGGACAGGGTCCTCTGGAAACACCATATATTTT
>-|TRBD2|TRBV6-6|TRBJ2-2
CASRGLAGETGELFF
TGTGCCAGCAGGGGACTAGCGGGAGAAACCGGGGAGCTGTTTTTT
>-|TRBD1|TRBV28|TRBJ1-5
CASRTGLRGASNQPQHF
TGTGCCAGCAGGACAGGGCTCCGGGGGGCTAGTAATCAGCCCCAGCATTTT
>-|-|TRBV11-3|TRBJ2-1
CASSSTGIFGDEQFF
TGTGCCAGCAGCTCCACAGGGATATTCGGCGATGAGCAGTTCTTC
>-|TRBD2|TRBV6-6|TRBJ2-1
CASSPGLAGTHEQFF
TGTGCCAGCAGTCCGGGACTAGCGGGAACCCATGAGCAGTTCTTC
>-|-|TRBV7-9|TRBJ2-1
CASGGGEQFF
TGTGCCAGCGGGGGCGGTGAGCAGTTCTTC
>-|TRBD1|TRBV29-1|TRBJ2-2
CSVRRDRGLTGELFF
TGCAGCGTTCGCCGGGACAGGGGGCTCACCGGGGAGCTGTTTTTT
>-|-|TRBV23-1|TRBJ2-4
CASSHWVRGLAKNIQYF
TGCGCCAGCAGTCATTGGGTACGTGGACTTGCCAAAAACATTCAGTACTTC
>few|-|TRBV7-8|TRBJ2-7
CASSAGHFFYEQYF
TGTGCCAGCAGCGCGGGACATTTTTTCTACGAGCAGTACTTC
>-|-|TRBV30|TRBJ1-3
CALQVFSGNTIYF
TGTGCTCTCCAGGTTTTCTCTGGAAACACCATATATTTT
>-|TRBD1|TRBV18|TRBJ1-4
CASSPRAGGTNEKLFF
TGTGCCAGCTCACCTCGGGCAGGGGGAACTAATGAAAAACTGTTTTTT